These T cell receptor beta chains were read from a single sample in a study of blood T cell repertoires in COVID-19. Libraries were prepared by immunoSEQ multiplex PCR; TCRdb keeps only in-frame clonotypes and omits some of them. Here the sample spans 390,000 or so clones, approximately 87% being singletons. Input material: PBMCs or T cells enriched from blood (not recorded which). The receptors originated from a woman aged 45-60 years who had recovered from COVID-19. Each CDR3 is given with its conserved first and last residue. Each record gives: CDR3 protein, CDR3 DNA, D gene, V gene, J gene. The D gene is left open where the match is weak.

CDR3 protein: CASSPSGTSGVGTDTQYF; CDR3 DNA: TGTGCCAGCAGTCCGAGCGGGACTAGCGGGGTTGGCACAGATACGCAGTATTTT; D gene: TRBD2; V gene: TRBV27; J gene: TRBJ2-3
CDR3 protein: CASSLQGDNQPQHF; CDR3 DNA: TGTGCCAGCAGCTTACAGGGTGACAATCAGCCCCAGCATTTT; D gene: NA; V gene: TRBV7-9; J gene: TRBJ1-5
CDR3 protein: CASSRLLGTGNTGELFF; CDR3 DNA: TGCGCCAGCAGCCGACTCCTCGGGACAGGGAACACCGGGGAGCTGTTTTTT; D gene: TRBD1; V gene: TRBV5-1; J gene: TRBJ2-2
CDR3 protein: CASSTRDRGRGYTF; CDR3 DNA: TGCGCCAGCAGCACCCGGGACAGGGGGCGAGGCTACACCTTC; D gene: TRBD1; V gene: TRBV5-1; J gene: TRBJ1-2
CDR3 protein: CASSVNGAGGPDTQYF; CDR3 DNA: TGTGCCAGCAGCGTAAATGGGGCGGGGGGGCCAGATACGCAGTATTTT; D gene: TRBD2; V gene: TRBV3-1/TRBV3-2; J gene: TRBJ2-3
CDR3 protein: CASSLADSTDTQYF; CDR3 DNA: TGTGCCAGCAGTCTGGCTGATAGCACAGATACGCAGTATTTT; D gene: NA; V gene: TRBV27; J gene: TRBJ2-3
CDR3 protein: CARSCGRLGLDTEAFF; CDR3 DNA: TGTGCCAGAAGCTGTGGGAGGCTGGGGTTGGACACTGAAGCTTTCTTT; D gene: NA; V gene: TRBV7-5; J gene: TRBJ1-1
CDR3 protein: CASSPRGLADEQFF; CDR3 DNA: TGTGCCAGCAGCCCAAGGGGACTAGCCGATGAGCAGTTCTTC; D gene: TRBD2; V gene: TRBV11-2; J gene: TRBJ2-1
CDR3 protein: CASSFRQGYEKLFF; CDR3 DNA: TGTGCCAGCAGTTTTCGGCAGGGGTATGAAAAACTGTTTTTT; D gene: NA; V gene: TRBV28; J gene: TRBJ1-4
CDR3 protein: CASSKVKISHGQNTGELFF; CDR3 DNA: TGTGCCAGCAGCAAAGTTAAGATCTCGCACGGACAGAACACCGGGGAGCTGTTTTTT; D gene: NA; V gene: TRBV21-1; J gene: TRBJ2-2